A selection of T cell receptor beta chains follows, all from one sample in a study of CD8 T cells in Susac syndrome. A single record per CDR3 protein comes from TCRdb applying MiXCR to the immunoSEQ multiplex PCR reads. The top ten clones hold approximately 0.16% of a sample with approximately 190,000 distinct CDR3 sequences, 95% of them seen once. The material sequenced was CD8+ T cells from PBMCs. These receptors were obtained from a human donor with Susac syndrome. The CDR3 runs from the conserved cysteine through the conserved F or W. Fields, in order: D gene, V gene, J gene, CDR3 DNA, CDR3 protein. A D gene is named only where the DNA matches it firmly.

D: .; V: TRBV5-1; J: TRBJ2-2; DNA: TGCGCCAGCAGCTTGGACAGGGACTACACCGGGGAGCTGTTTTTT; CDR3: CASSLDRDYTGELFF
D: .; V: TRBV9; J: TRBJ2-5; DNA: TGTGCCAGCAGCGTAGAAGAGACCCAGTACTTC; CDR3: CASSVEETQYF
D: .; V: TRBV7-9; J: TRBJ2-7; DNA: TGTGCCAGCAGCTTTGAAGGGTCCGACGAGCAGTACTTC; CDR3: CASSFEGSDEQYF
D: TRBD2; V: TRBV30; J: TRBJ2-7; DNA: TGTGCCTGGAGTGCCAGCGGGGGCTCCTACGAGCAGTACTTC; CDR3: CAWSASGGSYEQYF
D: .; V: TRBV13; J: TRBJ1-1; DNA: TGTGCCAGCAGCCATCCTGAAGTGAGGGACACTGAAGCTTTCTTT; CDR3: CASSHPEVRDTEAFF
D: .; V: TRBV19; J: TRBJ1-1; DNA: TGTGCCAGTAGTTCAAGACACTGGAACACTGAAGCTTTCTTT; CDR3: CASSSRHWNTEAFF
D: TRBD1; V: TRBV11-2; J: TRBJ2-3; DNA: TGTGCCAGCAGCCAAGACAGGGGCACAGATACGCAGTATTTT; CDR3: CASSQDRGTDTQYF
D: TRBD2; V: TRBV6-5; J: TRBJ2-1; DNA: TGTGCCAGTTTCGGGGGGGTCTACAATGAGCAGTTCTTC; CDR3: CASFGGVYNEQFF
D: .; V: TRBV6-4; J: TRBJ2-1; DNA: TGTGCCAGCAGTGACTCAGGAGCGAACCCCAATGAGCAGTTCTTC; CDR3: CASSDSGANPNEQFF
D: .; V: TRBV7-9; J: TRBJ2-7; DNA: TGTGCCAGCAGCCCGACACCTAAAGAGTACGAGCAGTACTTC; CDR3: CASSPTPKEYEQYF
D: .; V: TRBV12-3/TRBV12-4; J: TRBJ2-7; DNA: TGTGCCAGCAGTTTCGGTGATTCCTACGAGCAGTACTTC; CDR3: CASSFGDSYEQYF
D: .; V: TRBV12-3/TRBV12-4; J: TRBJ2-1; DNA: TGTGCCAGCAGCCCCGTTGGCAATGAGCAGTTCTTC; CDR3: CASSPVGNEQFF
D: .; V: TRBV11-2; J: TRBJ2-7; DNA: TGTGCCAGCAGCTTAGAAGGAGGAGACTCATACTACGAGCAGTACTTC; CDR3: CASSLEGGDSYYEQYF
D: TRBD1; V: TRBV2; J: TRBJ2-3; DNA: TGTGCCAGCAGTCGGGACAGAGTCAGCCATAGCACAGATACGCAGTATTTT; CDR3: CASSRDRVSHSTDTQYF
D: TRBD2; V: TRBV5-6; J: TRBJ2-1; DNA: TGTGCCAGCAGCTTGGAACTAGCGGGGGGATTCTACAATGAGCAGTTCTTC; CDR3: CASSLELAGGFYNEQFF
D: .; V: TRBV12-3/TRBV12-4; J: TRBJ2-1; DNA: TGTGCCAGCAGTTCTCCGGGGGGCGGCTACAATGAGCAGTTCTTC; CDR3: CASSSPGGGYNEQFF
D: TRBD1; V: TRBV29-1; J: TRBJ2-2; DNA: TGCAGCGTTTTCGACAGGGGTGGTCCGGGGACCGGGGAGCTGTTTTTT; CDR3: CSVFDRGGPGTGELFF